This T cell receptor beta chain is drawn from a study of identical twins. In TCRdb, the 5' RACE reads were re-called with MiXCR into one record per CDR3 protein. The sample includes about 330,000 distinct CDR3 sequences, roughly 12% of them seen just once. The same sample was also studied in work on yellow fever vaccine responses in identical twins.

The receptor comes from a young woman in good health. Material for sequencing was CD8+ T cells sorted from blood.

The CDR3 protein is CSASGGNSYNEQFF. CDR3 DNA sequence: TGCAGTGCTAGTGGAGGGAACTCCTACAATGAGCAGTTCTTC. The chain uses TRBV20-1 and TRBJ2-1, with a possible D match to TRBD2 (6 bases). Trimming cost V 3 bases and J 0 bases, with 9 bases left between them. Germline-derived CDR1 and CDR2 are DFQATT and SNEGSKA (reference sequence). The CDR3 spans 14 residues.